A selection of T cell receptor beta chains follows, all from one sample in a study of blood T cells in healthy people across ages. Using its own MiXCR run on the 5' RACE reads, TCRdb lists one record per CDR3 protein. The table records some 1.7 million distinct CDR3 sequences, 28% of them present only once. Specimen: blood. The receptors come from a woman in her twenties or thirties in good health. Both conserved end residues are part of each CDR3. The D gene is left open where the match is weak. Where a row states a size, it is once, few, many or the class of an expanded clone; other rows omit it.

TRBJ2-1 TRBD2 TRBV4-1 few TGCGCCAGCAGCCGCGGACTAGCGGGAGATCGTGAGCAGTTCTTC CASSRGLAGDREQFF
TRBJ2-1 NA TRBV10-3 NA TGTGCCATCAGTGAGTTAGAAAACTCCTACAATGAGCAGTTCTTC CAISELENSYNEQFF
TRBJ2-1 TRBD2 TRBV14 once TGTGCCAGCAGCCAGGGACTAGCGGTCTCCTACGATGAGCAGTTCTTC CASSQGLAVSYDEQFF
TRBJ2-5 NA TRBV6-2/TRBV6-3 once TGTGCCAGCACCCAGAGGGGGTTCCGGGAGACCCAGTACTTC CASTQRGFRETQYF
TRBJ2-7 TRBD2 TRBV27 NA TGTGCCAGCAGGCCAACTAGCGGGACGGGGGAGTACTTC CASRPTSGTGEYF
TRBJ1-4 NA TRBV5-1 few TGCGCCAGCAGCTCCGGGACCGAAAAACTGTTTTTT CASSSGTEKLFF
TRBJ2-5 NA TRBV29-1 many TGCAGCGTTCTCAGGATTGGGATCCCCGAGACCCAGTACTTC CSVLRIGIPETQYF
TRBJ2-3 NA TRBV15 few TGTGCCACCAGCAGAGCCGCCAGGGGAGATACGCAGTATTTT CATSRAARGDTQYF
TRBJ2-2 TRBD1 TRBV12-5 few TGTGCTAGTGGTTTGAAAACAGGGGGCACCGGGGAGCTGTTTTTT CASGLKTGGTGELFF
TRBJ2-7 TRBD1 TRBV10-2 NA TGCGCCAGTAATCACCGGGACAGGGGCTACGAGCAGTACTTC CASNHRDRGYEQYF
TRBJ2-1 NA TRBV20-1 few TGCAGTGCTAGAGATCTCTTAGGGCGGAACTACAATGAGCAGTTCTTC CSARDLLGRNYNEQFF
TRBJ1-1 NA TRBV4-2 few TGTGCCAGCAGCCAATCGGGGACGCCTGAGGGGACTGAAGCTTTCTTT CASSQSGTPEGTEAFF
TRBJ2-7 NA TRBV6-2/TRBV6-3 few TGTGCCAGTATGTCCCCCTCTCGGCGGGGAGAGCAGTACTTC CASMSPSRRGEQYF
TRBJ2-7 NA TRBV20-1 NA TGCAGTGCTATTAGGCTAAACGAGCAGTACTTC CSAIRLNEQYF
TRBJ2-3 TRBD1 TRBV12-5 few TGTGCTAGTGGAGGGACAGTGGGCCGAGTTGTGCAGTATTTT CASGGTVGRVVQYF
TRBJ2-5 NA TRBV11-2 few TGTGCCAGCAGCACTTTTGGGGGCGGGCCGATCGGTGAGACCCAGTACTTC CASSTFGGGPIGETQYF
TRBJ2-3 NA TRBV12-3/TRBV12-4 NA TGTGCCAGCAGAGACTTGACGGGGGGCACAGATACGCAGTATTTT CASRDLTGGTDTQYF
TRBJ2-7 TRBD1 TRBV7-9 once TGTGCCAGCAGCCCCCAATCGACAGGGTACAACGAGCAGTACTTC CASSPQSTGYNEQYF
TRBJ2-5 NA TRBV27 NA TGTGCCAGCAGTTTATACCCAGATCCCTCACAGACCCAGTACTTC CASSLYPDPSQTQYF
TRBJ2-3 NA TRBV20-1 NA TGCAGTGCGAGCGGACTTGTTGATACGCAGTATTTT CSASGLVDTQYF
TRBJ2-1 TRBD2 TRBV11-2 NA TGTGCCAGCAGACGAAAGGCGGGAGGATTGGACAATGAGCAGTTCTTC CASRRKAGGLDNEQFF
TRBJ1-5 TRBD1 TRBV20-1 NA TGCAGTGCTAGAGAAACAGGGGATTATAGCAATCAGCCCCAGCATTTT CSARETGDYSNQPQHF
TRBJ2-5 TRBD1 TRBV29-1 NA TGCAGCGTTAGACAGGGGGCCATCAATGAGCAGTACTTC CSVRQGAINEQYF
TRBJ1-5 NA TRBV28 NA TGTGCCAGCAGTCAGGGGATGGGAAATCAGCCCCAGCATTTT CASSQGMGNQPQHF
TRBJ2-1 NA TRBV11-2 few TGTGCCAGCAGCTCCCTCAGCCCATCCCGCCCCTACAATGAGCAGTTCTTC CASSSLSPSRPYNEQFF
TRBJ2-3 NA TRBV14 many TGTGCCAGCAGCCCCCTAGCAGCAGATACGCAGTATTTT CASSPLAADTQYF
TRBJ2-5 NA TRBV20-1 few TGCAGTGCTAGAGATAGGGGGAGTCAAGAGACCCAGTACTTC CSARDRGSQETQYF
TRBJ2-6 NA TRBV19 NA TGTGCCAGTAGTAAACTAGCTAGTAGTGGGGCCAACGTCCTGACTTTC CASSKLASSGANVLTF